These T cell receptor beta chains were read from a single sample in a study of blood T cell repertoires in COVID-19. The data were produced by immunoSEQ multiplex PCR, yet TCRdb's version contains in-frame clones alone and is incomplete. Seen here are roughly 110,000 clones, 84% observed once, and the top ten hold about 4.2%. The sample consisted of peripheral blood. The receptors derive from a human donor in a cohort sampled during active COVID-19. Both conserved end residues are trimmed from each CDR3. Expanded clones get a size class; other rows say once, few or many, or leave the size out.

j_gene,v_gene,abundance,CDR3aa
TRBJ2-2,TRBV15,.,ATSSKGRNANTGELF
TRBJ1-4,TRBV7-9,.,ASSQSWGPATNEKLF
TRBJ2-1,TRBV2,.,ASREAGGGPHEQF
TRBJ2-1,TRBV19,.,ASSPSTGNEQF
TRBJ2-1,TRBV11-3,once,ASSPQGNEQF
TRBJ2-1,TRBV28,.,ASKTGTSAPSSYNEQF
TRBJ2-1,TRBV5-1,.,ASSLEVSGKYNEQF
TRBJ2-3,TRBV29-1,.,SAKSTGTGVTDTQY
TRBJ1-1,TRBV5-6,few,ASKPQQGVNTEAF
TRBJ2-1,TRBV6-5,.,ASRETSERTHEQF
TRBJ2-1,TRBV9,.,ASTSGTSGAWEQF
TRBJ2-7,TRBV11-3,.,ASSLYPHTEQY
TRBJ2-7,TRBV5-1,.,ASSWGSGGSDEQY
TRBJ2-1,TRBV7-9,few,ASSLLAGAYNEQF
TRBJ2-2,TRBV29-1,.,SADRGSTGELF
TRBJ1-1,TRBV20-1,once,SASPRGPNTEAF
TRBJ1-2,TRBV4-3,.,ASSQDTGNYGYT
TRBJ2-3,TRBV29-1,.,SVGGGPGNTQY
TRBJ1-6,TRBV19,once,ASSIQYGAPNNSPLH
TRBJ2-1,TRBV19,.,ATCGVAGASEQF
TRBJ1-5,TRBV28,few,ASSSPWGQGISGSNQPQH
TRBJ2-1,TRBV20-1,once,SASRSVTSGTDEQF
TRBJ1-3,TRBV27,.,ATRKSSGNTIY
TRBJ2-5,TRBV27,.,ASRISGVGPGETQY
TRBJ2-1,TRBV27,once,ASRSPSGSKQF
TRBJ2-1,TRBV7-2,.,ASSLEAGVTYNEQF
TRBJ2-1,TRBV30,.,AWTHRSGSRSYNEQF
TRBJ1-5,TRBV3-1/TRBV3-2,.,ASSHGQGGQPQH
TRBJ2-1,TRBV7-3,.,ASSLRGGSYNEQF
TRBJ1-4,TRBV12-3/TRBV12-4,.,ASSLAVNEKLF
TRBJ2-5,TRBV11-2,.,ASSLVKTQY
TRBJ2-1,TRBV9,.,ASSVEAGGSNEQF
TRBJ1-2,TRBV28,.,ASSTRQYGYT
TRBJ2-2,TRBV9,once,ASSPRTSVSTGELF
TRBJ2-7,TRBV16,.,ASSPRQEGSREQY
TRBJ2-7,TRBV28,few,ASTLRRYGNEQY
TRBJ1-2,TRBV19,.,ASSIDSNYGYT
TRBJ2-7,TRBV5-4,.,ASSRGGDYEQY
TRBJ2-6,TRBV3-1/TRBV3-2,few,ASSLRSGANVLT
TRBJ1-6,TRBV6-5,.,ASIRGSSYNSPLH
TRBJ1-5,TRBV27,.,ASRFRGNQPQH
TRBJ1-5,TRBV5-1,.,ASSLGFGGLNQPQH
TRBJ2-2,TRBV6-2/TRBV6-3,once,ASSPGGANTGELF
TRBJ1-4,TRBV21-1,.,ASSLASWTDEKLF
TRBJ2-7,TRBV20-1,.,SASFAGVGIGEQY
TRBJ1-1,TRBV7-3,.,ASSLGARANTEAF
TRBJ1-2,TRBV7-2,once,ASSARDREKYGYT
TRBJ2-7,TRBV5-6,.,ASTRGTAIYEQY